This TCR beta chain was documented in a study of cytomegalovirus exposure and HLA in healthy donors. General study findings and limits: Later, an analysis showed that TCR beta chains associated with HLA were more clonally expanded than others that were equally common. When analyzed later, a missense DCLRE1C variant was found to be linked to TCR beta V- and J-gene trimming.

The PCR ran on 60 Vbeta and 13 Jbeta primers. As processed by the authors: Among the unique TCR beta chains that a later analysis counted, around 72 million in all, some 10 million were shared. Profiling relied on immunoSEQ multiplex PCR, and the TCRdb table lists in-frame clones only, not all of them. V and J calls and clone size are those listed in that table; D and trimming were worked out from the DNA. The repertoire holds roughly 100,000 clones, with 65% to 90% as singletons. This clone occurred once. The antigen remains unidentified. The sequence was obtained from a young man in good health and CMV-seropositive. Sequencing was done on a sample of PBMCs.

The CDR3 region is CASSPETSGGAGELFF. CDR3 DNA: TGTGCCAGCAGCCCTGAGACTAGCGGGGGGGCAGGGGAGCTGTTTTTT. This sequence joins TRBV7-2 and TRBJ2-2, with 14 bases fitting TRBD2. The trim removed 5 bases at V and 8 bases at J, leaving 7 bases unmatched. Germline loops: CDR1 SGHTA, CDR2 FQGNSA. The CDR3 extends over 16 amino acids.